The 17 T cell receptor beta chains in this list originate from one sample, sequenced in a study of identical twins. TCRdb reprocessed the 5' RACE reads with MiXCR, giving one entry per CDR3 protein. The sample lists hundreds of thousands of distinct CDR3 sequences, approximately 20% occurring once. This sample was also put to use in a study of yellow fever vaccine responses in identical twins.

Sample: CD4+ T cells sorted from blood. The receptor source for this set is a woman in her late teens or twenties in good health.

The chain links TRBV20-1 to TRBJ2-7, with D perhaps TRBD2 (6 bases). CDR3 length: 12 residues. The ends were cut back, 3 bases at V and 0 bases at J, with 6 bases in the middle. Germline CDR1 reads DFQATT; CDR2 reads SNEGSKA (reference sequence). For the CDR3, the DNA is TGCAGTGCTAGCGGGAGCTCCTACGAGCAGTACGTC. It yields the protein CSASGSSYEQYV.

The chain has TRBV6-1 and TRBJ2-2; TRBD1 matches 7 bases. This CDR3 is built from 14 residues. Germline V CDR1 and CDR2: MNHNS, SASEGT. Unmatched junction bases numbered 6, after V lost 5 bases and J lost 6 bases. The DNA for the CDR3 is TGTGCCAGCAGTCCCGACAGGGAAGCCGGGGAGCTGTTTTTT. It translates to CASSPDREAGELFF.

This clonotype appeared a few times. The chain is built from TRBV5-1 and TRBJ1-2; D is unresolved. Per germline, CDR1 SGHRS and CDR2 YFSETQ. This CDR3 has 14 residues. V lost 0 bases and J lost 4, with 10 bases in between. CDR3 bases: TGCGCCAGCAGCTTGGAATCAGTTTCCTATGGCTACACCTTC. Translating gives CASSLESVSYGYTF. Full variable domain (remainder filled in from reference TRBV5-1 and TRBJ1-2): KAGVTQTPRYLIKTRGQQVTLSCSPISGHRSVSWYQQTPGQGLQFLFEYFSETQRNKGNFPGRFSGRQFSNSRSEMNVSTLELGDSALYLCASSLESVSYGYTFGSGTRLTVV.

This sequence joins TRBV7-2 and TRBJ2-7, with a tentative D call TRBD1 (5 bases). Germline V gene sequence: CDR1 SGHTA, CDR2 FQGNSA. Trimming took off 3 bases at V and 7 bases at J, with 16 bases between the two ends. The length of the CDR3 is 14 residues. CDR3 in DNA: TGTGCCAGCAGCTTCGGCAGGGCCTTCGGTGAGCAGTACTTC. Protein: CASSFGRAFGEQYF.

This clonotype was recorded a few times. The CDR3 sequence is CASSPVGSQMWDTEAFF. The CDR3, as DNA: TGCGCCAGCAGCCCGGTCGGCTCGCAAATGTGGGACACTGAAGCTTTCTTT. The rearrangement links TRBV5-1 to TRBJ1-1; unclear D gene. This CDR3 has 17 amino acids. The V gene's germline CDR1 is SGHRS and CDR2 YFSETQ. V was trimmed by 4 bases and J by 3 bases, leaving 22 bases between them.

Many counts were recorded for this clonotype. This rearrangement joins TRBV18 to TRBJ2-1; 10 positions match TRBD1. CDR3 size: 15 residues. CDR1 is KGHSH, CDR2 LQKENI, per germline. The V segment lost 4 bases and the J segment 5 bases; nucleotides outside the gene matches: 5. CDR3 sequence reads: CASSRGQGDNNEQFF. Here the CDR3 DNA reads TGTGCCAGCTCACGCGGACAGGGGGACAACAATGAGCAGTTCTTC.

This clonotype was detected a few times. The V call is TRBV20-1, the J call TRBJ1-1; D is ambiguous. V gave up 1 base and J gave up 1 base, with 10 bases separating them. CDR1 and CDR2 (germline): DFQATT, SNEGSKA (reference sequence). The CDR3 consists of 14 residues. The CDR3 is CSARVSVENTEAFF. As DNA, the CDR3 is TGCAGTGCTAGAGTGTCGGTAGAGAACACTGAAGCTTTCTTT.

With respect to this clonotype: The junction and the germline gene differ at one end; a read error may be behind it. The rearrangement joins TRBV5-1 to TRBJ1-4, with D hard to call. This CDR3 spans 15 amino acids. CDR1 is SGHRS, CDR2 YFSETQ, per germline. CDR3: CASTLSGGTNEKLFF. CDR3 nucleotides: TGCGCCAGCACCTTGAGCGGAGGAACTAATGAAAAACTGTTTTTT.

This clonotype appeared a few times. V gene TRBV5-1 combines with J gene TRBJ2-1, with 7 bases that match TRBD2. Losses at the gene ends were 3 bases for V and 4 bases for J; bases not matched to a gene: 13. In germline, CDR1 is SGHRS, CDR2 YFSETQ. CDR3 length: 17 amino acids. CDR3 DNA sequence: TGCGCCAGCAGCTCGGATGGTGCGGGGGTGTGGTACAATGAGCAGTTCTTC. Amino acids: CASSSDGAGVWYNEQFF.

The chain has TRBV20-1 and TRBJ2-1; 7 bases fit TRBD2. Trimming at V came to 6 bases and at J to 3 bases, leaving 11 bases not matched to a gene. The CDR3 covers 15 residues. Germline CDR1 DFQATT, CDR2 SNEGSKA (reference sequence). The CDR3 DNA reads TGCAGTGCAAAGATCCCTAGCGGATACTACAATGAGCAGTTCTTC. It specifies CSAKIPSGYYNEQFF.

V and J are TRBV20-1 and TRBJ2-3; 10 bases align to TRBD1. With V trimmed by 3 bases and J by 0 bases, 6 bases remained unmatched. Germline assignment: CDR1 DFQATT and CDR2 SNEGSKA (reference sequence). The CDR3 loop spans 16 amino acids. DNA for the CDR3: TGCAGTGCTAGGATAATGGACAGGGGGAGCACAGATACGCAGTATTTT. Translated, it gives CSARIMDRGSTDTQYF.

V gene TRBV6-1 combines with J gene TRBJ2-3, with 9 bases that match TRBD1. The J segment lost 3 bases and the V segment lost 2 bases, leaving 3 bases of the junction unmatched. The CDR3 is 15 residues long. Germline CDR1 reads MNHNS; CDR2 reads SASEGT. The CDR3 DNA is TGTGCCAGCAGTGAACCGACAGGGGGGACAGATACGCAGTATTTT. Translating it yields CASSEPTGGTDTQYF.

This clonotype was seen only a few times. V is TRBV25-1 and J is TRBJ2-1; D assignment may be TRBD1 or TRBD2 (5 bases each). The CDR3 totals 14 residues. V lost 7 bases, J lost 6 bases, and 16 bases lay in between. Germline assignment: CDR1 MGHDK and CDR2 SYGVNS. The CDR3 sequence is CASKVGGGGNEQFF. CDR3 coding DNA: TGTGCCAGCAAGGTTGGAGGTGGGGGCAATGAGCAGTTCTTC.

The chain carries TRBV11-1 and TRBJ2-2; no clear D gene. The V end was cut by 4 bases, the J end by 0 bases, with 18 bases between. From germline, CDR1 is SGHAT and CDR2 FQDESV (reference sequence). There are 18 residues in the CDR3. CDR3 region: CASSYQEGIQPNTGELFF. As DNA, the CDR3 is TGTGCCAGCAGCTATCAAGAAGGAATTCAGCCGAACACCGGGGAGCTGTTTTTT.

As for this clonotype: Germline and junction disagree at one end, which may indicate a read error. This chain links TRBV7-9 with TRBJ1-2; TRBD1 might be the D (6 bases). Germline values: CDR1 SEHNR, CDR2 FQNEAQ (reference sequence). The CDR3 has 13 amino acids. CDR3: CPSSRDTNYGYTF. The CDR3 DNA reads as TGTCCCAGCAGCCGGGACACCAACTATGGCTACACCTTC.

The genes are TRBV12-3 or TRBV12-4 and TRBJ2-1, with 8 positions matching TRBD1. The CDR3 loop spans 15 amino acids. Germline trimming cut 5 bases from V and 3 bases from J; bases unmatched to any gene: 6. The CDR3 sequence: CASSNRQGYYNEQFF. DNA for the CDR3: TGTGCCAGCAGTAACAGACAGGGGTACTACAATGAGCAGTTCTTC.

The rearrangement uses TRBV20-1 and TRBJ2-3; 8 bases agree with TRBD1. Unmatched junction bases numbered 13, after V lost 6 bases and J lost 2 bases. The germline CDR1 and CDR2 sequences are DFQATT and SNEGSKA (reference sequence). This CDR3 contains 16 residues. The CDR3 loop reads CSAALGTGINTDTQYF. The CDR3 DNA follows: TGCAGTGCCGCACTCGGGACAGGAATTAACACAGATACGCAGTATTTT.